The rows below give T cell receptor beta chains drawn from one sample of a study of T-cell reconstitution after alpha-beta-depleted transplantation in children. TCRdb passed the PCR reads through MiXCR, listing each CDR3 protein once. The sample carries 200,000 or so distinct CDR3 sequences, around 7.7% recorded once. The source material was PBMCs, mostly from graft donor cells, sampled 360 days after TCRalphabeta/CD19-depleted stem cell transplant. Every receptor here comes from a male patient aged 2-10 years who had a stem cell transplant for acute myeloid leukemia, so the T cells may come from the graft donor. Each CDR3 is given with its conserved first and last residue. A D gene is named only where the DNA matches it firmly. Clone size is stated in some rows and not others, as once, few, many or a class when expanded.

clone size,D gene,V gene,J gene,CDR3 protein,CDR3 DNA
once,NA,TRBV19,TRBJ1-5,CASSRTYRTDSNQPQHF,TGTGCCAGTAGTCGCACCTACAGGACAGATAGCAATCAGCCCCAGCATTTT
many,NA,TRBV7-9,TRBJ2-2,CASSPGELFF,TGTGCCAGCAGCCCCGGGGAGCTGTTTTTT
few,NA,TRBV12-3/TRBV12-4,TRBJ1-3,CASSLVGPKRNTIYF,TGTGCCAGCAGTTTAGTTGGCCCTAAAAGAAACACCATATATTTT
NA,NA,TRBV12-3/TRBV12-4,TRBJ1-3,CASSFTPMTGSGNTIYF,TGTGCCAGCAGTTTTACCCCCATGACAGGCTCTGGAAACACCATATATTTT
few,TRBD2,TRBV10-3,TRBJ2-7,CAISESIWTSGTSSYEQYF,TGTGCCATCAGTGAGTCGATTTGGACTAGCGGGACCTCGTCCTACGAGCAGTACTTC
NA,NA,TRBV5-1,TRBJ2-1,CASSGGQVLSYNEQFF,TGCGCCAGCAGCGGCGGGCAGGTACTTTCCTACAATGAGCAGTTCTTC
few,NA,TRBV4-2,TRBJ2-5,CASSQYRQETQYF,TGTGCCAGCAGCCAATACAGGCAAGAGACCCAGTACTTC
NA,TRBD1,TRBV10-3,TRBJ2-3,CAISEGTGGSSTDTQYF,TGTGCCATCAGTGAGGGGACAGGGGGCTCTAGCACAGATACGCAGTATTTT
NA,NA,TRBV5-1,TRBJ1-6,CASSPSRVGTYNSPLHF,TGCGCCAGCAGCCCCTCAAGGGTAGGGACGTATAATTCACCCCTCCACTTT
once,TRBD2,TRBV3-1,TRBJ2-1,CASSQAGASGGFWDNEQFF,TGTGCCAGCAGCCAAGCAGGTGCTAGCGGGGGGTTCTGGGACAATGAGCAGTTCTTC
few,TRBD2,TRBV6-1,TRBJ2-3,CASSSGGANTDTQYF,TGTGCCAGCAGCAGCGGGGGGGCAAACACAGATACGCAGTATTTT
many,TRBD1,TRBV4-1,TRBJ1-1,CASSLRVTGATEAFF,TGCGCCAGCAGCCTCCGCGTGACAGGGGCGACTGAAGCTTTCTTT
many,TRBD1,TRBV29-1,TRBJ2-1,CSAKQGLFTYNEQFF,TGCAGCGCTAAACAGGGGTTGTTCACCTACAATGAGCAGTTCTTC
NA,TRBD2,TRBV12-3/TRBV12-4,TRBJ2-5,CASSLPKSGRALGETQYF,TGTGCCAGCAGTTTACCCAAGAGCGGGAGGGCCCTAGGGGAGACCCAGTACTTC
many,NA,TRBV4-1,TRBJ2-5,CASSQDRGRETQYF,TGCGCCAGCAGCCAAGATCGCGGGCGGGAGACCCAGTACTTC
many,NA,TRBV20-1,TRBJ2-7,CSASDRAYEQYF,TGCAGTGCTAGCGACAGAGCCTACGAGCAGTACTTC
NA,TRBD2,TRBV30,TRBJ2-1,CAWSVTTSGGGNEQFF,TGTGCCTGGAGTGTGACAACTAGCGGAGGCGGCAATGAGCAGTTCTTC
few,NA,TRBV7-2,TRBJ2-1,CASSLVLVEYEQFF,TGTGCCAGCAGCTTAGTTTTAGTGGAATACGAGCAGTTCTTC
many,TRBD1,TRBV7-6,TRBJ1-2,CASSPWDRGRPGYTF,TGTGCCAGCAGCCCGTGGGACAGGGGGCGGCCTGGCTACACCTTC
many,NA,TRBV12-3/TRBV12-4,TRBJ2-2,CASTLQGGTGELFF,TGTGCCAGCACCCTTCAAGGGGGGACCGGGGAGCTGTTTTTT
many,TRBD1,TRBV11-3,TRBJ2-3,CASSPTGSADTQYF,TGTGCCAGCAGCCCGACAGGGTCCGCAGATACGCAGTATTTT
NA,TRBD2,TRBV4-3,TRBJ2-5,CASSLERDTHQETQYF,TGCGCCAGCAGTCTCGAGCGGGATACCCACCAAGAGACCCAGTACTTC
NA,NA,TRBV7-2,TRBJ2-1,CASSLGFAGLGDEQFF,TGTGCCAGCAGCTTAGGGTTCGCGGGATTGGGAGATGAGCAGTTCTTC
NA,TRBD2,TRBV10-1,TRBJ2-1,CASSEPYAGGGCNEQFF,TGCGCCAGCAGTGAGCCATACGCGGGGGGAGGATGCAATGAGCAGTTCTTC
many,NA,TRBV6-5,TRBJ2-5,CASTYDRRETQYF,TGTGCCAGCACATACGACAGGAGAGAGACCCAGTACTTC
many,NA,TRBV5-1,TRBJ2-5,CASSFTPQGQGETQYF,TGCGCCAGCAGCTTTACACCACAGGGACAAGGAGAGACCCAGTACTTC
few,NA,TRBV11-1,TRBJ2-6,CASSPGEGITGANVLTF,TGTGCCAGCAGCCCAGGGGAAGGGATTACTGGGGCCAACGTCCTGACTTTC
many,NA,TRBV20-1,TRBJ2-1,CSARRYNEQFF,TGCAGTGCTAGAAGGTACAATGAGCAGTTCTTC
NA,NA,TRBV3-1,TRBJ2-1,CASSQHDRPGEQFF,TGTGCCAGCAGCCAGCATGACAGGCCGGGGGAGCAGTTCTTC
many,NA,TRBV4-3,TRBJ2-4,CASSQINGIAKNIQYF,TGCGCCAGCAGCCAAATAAACGGAATAGCCAAAAACATTCAGTACTTC
NA,TRBD1,TRBV7-2,TRBJ2-1,CASSLGGQGGTDEQFF,TGTGCCAGCAGCTTAGGGGGACAGGGCGGGACCGATGAGCAGTTCTTC
NA,TRBD1,TRBV24-1,TRBJ2-1,CATSDPTGGNEQFF,TGTGCCACCAGTGACCCCACAGGGGGCAATGAGCAGTTCTTC
NA,NA,TRBV6-6,TRBJ2-7,CASSPPSPEQYF,TGTGCCAGCAGCCCCCCGTCCCCCGAGCAGTACTTC
NA,TRBD1,TRBV3-1,TRBJ1-6,CASNLQGVSYNSPLHF,TGTGCCAGCAACTTACAGGGGGTCTCCTATAATTCACCCCTCCACTTT
NA,TRBD1,TRBV6-2/TRBV6-3,TRBJ2-1,CASSPSRTGGNNEQFF,TGTGCCAGCAGTCCCAGCCGGACAGGGGGTAACAATGAGCAGTTCTTC
NA,NA,TRBV12-5,TRBJ1-5,CASGLGTEGSQPQHF,TGTGCTAGTGGTTTGGGGACAGAAGGAAGTCAGCCCCAGCATTTT
few,TRBD2,TRBV20-1,TRBJ2-7,CSARDWLAATYEQYF,TGCAGTGCTAGAGATTGGCTAGCGGCAACCTACGAGCAGTACTTC
NA,NA,TRBV5-5,TRBJ2-5,CASSPSDRQETQYF,TGTGCCAGCAGCCCCTCCGATAGGCAAGAGACCCAGTACTTC
many,TRBD2,TRBV20-1,TRBJ2-1,CSAIIGLARPYNEQFF,TGCAGTGCTATTATCGGACTAGCGAGGCCCTACAATGAGCAGTTCTTC
NA,TRBD2,TRBV9,TRBJ2-7,CASSAGLAGFEQYF,TGTGCCAGCAGCGCGGGACTAGCGGGATTTGAGCAGTACTTC
few,NA,TRBV5-1,TRBJ2-5,CASSPPGAQQTQYF,TGCGCCAGCAGCCCTCCAGGGGCTCAACAGACCCAGTACTTC
NA,NA,TRBV18,TRBJ2-1,CASSPDSRTGEQFF,TGTGCCAGCTCACCCGATTCTAGGACGGGTGAGCAGTTCTTC
many,NA,TRBV12-3/TRBV12-4,TRBJ1-5,CASSLRGLYQPQHF,TGTGCCAGCAGCTTAAGAGGTCTGTATCAGCCCCAGCATTTT
many,NA,TRBV18,TRBJ2-5,CASSSVEETQYF,TGTGCCAGCTCAAGTGTAGAAGAGACCCAGTACTTC
NA,NA,TRBV11-2,TRBJ2-1,CASTPVPDNEQFF,TGTGCCAGCACCCCAGTACCGGACAATGAGCAGTTCTTC
many,NA,TRBV29-1,TRBJ1-5,CSVVEGDQPQHF,TGCAGCGTTGTAGAAGGTGATCAGCCCCAGCATTTT
NA,NA,TRBV20-1,TRBJ2-5,CSARGLQNQETQYF,TGCAGTGCTAGGGGGTTACAGAATCAAGAGACCCAGTACTTC
NA,NA,TRBV20-1,TRBJ2-7,CSARDPRAAREQYF,TGCAGTGCTAGAGATCCCAGGGCTGCGCGAGAGCAGTACTTC
many,NA,TRBV20-1,TRBJ2-3,CSARQGVTDTQYF,TGCAGTGCTAGACAGGGAGTCACAGATACGCAGTATTTT
NA,TRBD1,TRBV3-1,TRBJ1-1,CASSQWRQGAEAFF,TGTGCCAGCAGCCAATGGAGACAGGGGGCTGAAGCTTTCTTT